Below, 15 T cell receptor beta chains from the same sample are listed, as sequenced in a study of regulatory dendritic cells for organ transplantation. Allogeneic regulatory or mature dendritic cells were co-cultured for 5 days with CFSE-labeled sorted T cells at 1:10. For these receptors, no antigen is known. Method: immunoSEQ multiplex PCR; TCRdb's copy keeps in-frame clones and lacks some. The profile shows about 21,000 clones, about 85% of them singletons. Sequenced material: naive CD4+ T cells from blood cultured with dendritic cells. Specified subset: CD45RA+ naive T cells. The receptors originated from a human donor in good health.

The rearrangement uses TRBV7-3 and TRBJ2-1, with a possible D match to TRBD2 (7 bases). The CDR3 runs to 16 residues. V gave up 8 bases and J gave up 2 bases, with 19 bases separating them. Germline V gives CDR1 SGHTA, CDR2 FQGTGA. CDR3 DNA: TGTGCCAGCGCAAGAAGCGGGACAAATCCCTACAATGAGCAGTTCTTC. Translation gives CASARSGTNPYNEQFF.

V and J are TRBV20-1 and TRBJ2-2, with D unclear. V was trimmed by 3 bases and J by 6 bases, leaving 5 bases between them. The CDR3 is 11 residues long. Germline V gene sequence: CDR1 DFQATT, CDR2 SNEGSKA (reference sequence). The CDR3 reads CSASLPGELFF. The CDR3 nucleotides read TGCAGTGCTAGCCTCCCCGGGGAGCTGTTTTTT.

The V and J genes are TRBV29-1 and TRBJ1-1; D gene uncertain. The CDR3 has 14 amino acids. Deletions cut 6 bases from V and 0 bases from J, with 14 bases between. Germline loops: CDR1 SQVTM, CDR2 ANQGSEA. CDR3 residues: CSVLRHGLNTEAFF. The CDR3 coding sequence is TGCAGCGTACTTAGACACGGTTTGAACACTGAAGCTTTCTTT.

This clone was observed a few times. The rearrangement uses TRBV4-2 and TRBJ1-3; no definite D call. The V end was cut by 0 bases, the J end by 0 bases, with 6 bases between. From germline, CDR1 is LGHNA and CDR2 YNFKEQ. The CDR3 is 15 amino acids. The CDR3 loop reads CASSQDDYSGNTIYF. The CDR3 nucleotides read TGTGCCAGCAGCCAAGATGACTACTCTGGAAACACCATATATTTT.

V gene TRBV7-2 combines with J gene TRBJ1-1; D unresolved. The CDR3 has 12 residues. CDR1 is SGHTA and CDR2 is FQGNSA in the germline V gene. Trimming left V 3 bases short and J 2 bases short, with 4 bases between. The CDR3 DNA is TGTGCCAGCAGCTTCGGCAACACTGAAGCTTTCTTT. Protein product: CASSFGNTEAFF.

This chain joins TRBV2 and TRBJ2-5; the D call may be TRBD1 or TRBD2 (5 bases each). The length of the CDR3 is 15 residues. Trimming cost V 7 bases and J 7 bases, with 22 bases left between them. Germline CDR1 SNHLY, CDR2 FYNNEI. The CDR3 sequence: CASMRGRPAVGTQYF. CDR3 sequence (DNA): TGTGCCAGCATGAGGGGCAGGCCCGCCGTCGGGACCCAGTACTTC. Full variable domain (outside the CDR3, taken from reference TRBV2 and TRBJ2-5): EPEVTQTPSHQVTQMGQEVILRCVPISNHLYFYWYRQILGQKVEFLVSFYNNEISEKSEIFDDQFSVERPDGSNFTLKIRSTKLEDSAMYFCASMRGRPAVGTQYFGPGTRLLVL.

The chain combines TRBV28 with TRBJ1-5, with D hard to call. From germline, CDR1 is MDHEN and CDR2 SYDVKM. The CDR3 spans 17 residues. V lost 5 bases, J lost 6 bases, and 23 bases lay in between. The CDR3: CASSPGGDWWYGQPQHF. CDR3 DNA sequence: TGTGCCAGCAGTCCCGGCGGGGATTGGTGGTATGGTCAGCCCCAGCATTTT.

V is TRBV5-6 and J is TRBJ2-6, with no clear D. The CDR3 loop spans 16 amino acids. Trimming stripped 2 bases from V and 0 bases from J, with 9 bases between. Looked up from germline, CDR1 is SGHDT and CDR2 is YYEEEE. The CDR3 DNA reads TGTGCCAGCAGCTTTTTACAGCTCTCTGGGGCCAACGTCCTGACTTTC. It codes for CASSFLQLSGANVLTF.

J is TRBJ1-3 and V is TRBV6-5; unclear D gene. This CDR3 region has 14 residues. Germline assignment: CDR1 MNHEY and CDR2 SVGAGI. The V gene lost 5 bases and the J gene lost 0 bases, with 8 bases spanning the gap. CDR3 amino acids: CASSVDRSGNTIYF. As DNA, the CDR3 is TGTGCCAGCAGTGTAGACCGCTCTGGAAACACCATATATTTT.

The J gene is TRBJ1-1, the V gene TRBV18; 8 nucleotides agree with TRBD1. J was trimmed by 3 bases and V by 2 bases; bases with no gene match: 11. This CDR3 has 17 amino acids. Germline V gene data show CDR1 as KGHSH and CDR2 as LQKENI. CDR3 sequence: CASSPMPSPGQDTEAFF. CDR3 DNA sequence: TGTGCCAGCTCACCAATGCCGTCACCGGGACAGGACACTGAAGCTTTCTTT.

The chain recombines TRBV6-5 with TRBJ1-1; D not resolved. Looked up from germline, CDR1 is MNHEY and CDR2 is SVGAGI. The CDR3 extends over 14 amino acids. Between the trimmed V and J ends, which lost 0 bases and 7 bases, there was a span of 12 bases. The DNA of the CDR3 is TGTGCCAGCAGTTACTCGAGAAGCCGGGGTGAAGCTTTCTTT. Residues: CASSYSRSRGEAFF.

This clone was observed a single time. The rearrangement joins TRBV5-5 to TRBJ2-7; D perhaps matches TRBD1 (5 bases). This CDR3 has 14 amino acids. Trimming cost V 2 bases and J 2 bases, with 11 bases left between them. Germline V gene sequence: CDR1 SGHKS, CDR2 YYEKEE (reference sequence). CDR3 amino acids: CASSLLYRTYEQYF. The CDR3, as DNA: TGTGCCAGCAGCTTACTCTACAGGACCTACGAGCAGTACTTC.

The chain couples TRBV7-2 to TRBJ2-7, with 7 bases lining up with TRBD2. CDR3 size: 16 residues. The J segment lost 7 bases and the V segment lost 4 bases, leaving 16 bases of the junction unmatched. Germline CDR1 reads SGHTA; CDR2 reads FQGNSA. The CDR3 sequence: CASSSYPWGGKGEQYF. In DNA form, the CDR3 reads TGTGCCAGCAGCTCATACCCATGGGGGGGGAAGGGTGAGCAGTACTTC.

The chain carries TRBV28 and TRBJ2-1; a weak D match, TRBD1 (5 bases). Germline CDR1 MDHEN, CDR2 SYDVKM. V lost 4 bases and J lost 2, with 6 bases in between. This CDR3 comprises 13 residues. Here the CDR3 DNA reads TGTGCCAGCAGTTACAGGCCCTACAATGAGCAGTTCTTC. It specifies CASSYRPYNEQFF.

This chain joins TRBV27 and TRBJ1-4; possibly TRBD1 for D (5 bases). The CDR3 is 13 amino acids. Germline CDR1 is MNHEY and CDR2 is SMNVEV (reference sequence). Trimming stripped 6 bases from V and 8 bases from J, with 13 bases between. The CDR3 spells CASRFTSGEKLFF. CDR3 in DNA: TGTGCCAGCAGATTCACCTCAGGGGAAAAACTGTTTTTT. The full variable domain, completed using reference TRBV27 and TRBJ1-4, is EAQVTQNPRYLITVTGKKLTVTCSQNMNHEYMSWYRQDPGLGLRQIYYSMNVEVTDKGDVPEGYKVSRKEKRNFPLILESPSPNQTSLYFCASRFTSGEKLFFGSGTQLSVL.